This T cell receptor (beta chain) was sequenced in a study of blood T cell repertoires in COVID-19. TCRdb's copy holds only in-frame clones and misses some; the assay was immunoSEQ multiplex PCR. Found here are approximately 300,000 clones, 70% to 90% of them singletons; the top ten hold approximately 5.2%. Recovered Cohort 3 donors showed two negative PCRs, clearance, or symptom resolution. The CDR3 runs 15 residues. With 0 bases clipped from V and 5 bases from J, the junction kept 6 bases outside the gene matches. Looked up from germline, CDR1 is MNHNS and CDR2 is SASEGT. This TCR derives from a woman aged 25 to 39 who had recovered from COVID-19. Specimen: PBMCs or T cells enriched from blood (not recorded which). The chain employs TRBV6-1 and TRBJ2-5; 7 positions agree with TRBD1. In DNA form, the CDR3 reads TGTGCCAGCAGTGAAGCAAGGGGGCAGTGGGAGACCCAGTACTTC. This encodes CASSEARGQWETQYF.